This TCR beta chain was captured by sequencing in a study of beta chain features in type 1 diabetes. Study results and limitations: Compared to healthy donors, patients appeared to have naive, central memory and Treg TCRB repertoires that were more alike. In every one of the four CD4+ subsets, TCRB CDR3s were moderately but significantly shorter in Type 1 diabetes patients. cDNA-based reads could over-represent cells with high TCR expression.

TCRB transcripts that were expressed got sequenced, as all of the isolated RNA had been reverse transcribed. Profiling relied on immunoSEQ multiplex PCR, and the TCRdb table lists in-frame clones only, not all of them. The table shows around 250,000 clones, with 20% occurring only once. Note on this clone: Its specificity is unknown.

There are 19 residues in the CDR3. The ends lost 5 bases at V and 1 base at J; junction bases unmatched: 13. The V gene's germline CDR1 is SGHNT and CDR2 YYREEE (reference sequence). Material for sequencing was naive CD4+ T cells from blood. This clonotype originated in a woman in her thirties or forties with type 1 diabetes. V gene TRBV5-4 combines with J gene TRBJ2-6; 9 bases are a match to TRBD1. The CDR3: CASRLGSLGTGSGANVLTF. The CDR3 DNA reads as TGTGCCAGCAGACTAGGGTCCTTGGGGACAGGGTCTGGGGCCAACGTCCTGACTTTC.